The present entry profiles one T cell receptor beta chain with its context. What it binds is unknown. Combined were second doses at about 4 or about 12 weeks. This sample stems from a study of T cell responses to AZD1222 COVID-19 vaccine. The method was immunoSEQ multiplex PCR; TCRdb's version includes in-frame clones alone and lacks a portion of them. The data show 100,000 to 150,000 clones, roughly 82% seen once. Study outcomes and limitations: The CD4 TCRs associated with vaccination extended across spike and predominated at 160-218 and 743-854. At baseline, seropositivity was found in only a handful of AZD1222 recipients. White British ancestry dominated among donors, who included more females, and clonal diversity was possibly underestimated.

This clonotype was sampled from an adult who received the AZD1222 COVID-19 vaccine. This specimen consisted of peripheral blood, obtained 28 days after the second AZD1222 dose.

The CDR3 loop is CASSSWGRETQYF. CDR3 in DNA: TGTGCCAGCAGCTCCTGGGGGAGAGAGACCCAGTACTTC. The chain links TRBV7-9 to TRBJ2-5; D might be TRBD1 or TRBD2, each matching 5 bases. V lost 4 bases and J lost 4, with 10 bases in between. The CDR3 loop spans 13 amino acids. Germline loops: CDR1 SEHNR, CDR2 FQNEAQ (reference sequence).